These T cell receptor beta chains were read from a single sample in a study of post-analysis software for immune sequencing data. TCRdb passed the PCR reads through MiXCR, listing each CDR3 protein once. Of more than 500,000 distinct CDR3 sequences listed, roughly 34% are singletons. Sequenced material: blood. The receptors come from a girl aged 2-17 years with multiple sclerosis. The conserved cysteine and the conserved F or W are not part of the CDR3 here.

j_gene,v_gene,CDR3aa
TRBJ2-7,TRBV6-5,AGSYGPLYEQY
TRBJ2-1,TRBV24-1,ATSDPILGGQF
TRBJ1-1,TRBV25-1,ASSDSEGYTEAF
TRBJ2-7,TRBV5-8,ASSLGANGYEQY
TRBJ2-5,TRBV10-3,AGSPGAPETQY
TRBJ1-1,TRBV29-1,SVQKEGKRTEAF
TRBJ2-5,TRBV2,ASSGLAGGSETQY
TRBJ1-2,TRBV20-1,SARDPRAPGVARYT
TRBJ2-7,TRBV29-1,SVQFQQSLY
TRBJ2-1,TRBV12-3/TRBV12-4,ASSVTQNEYNEQF
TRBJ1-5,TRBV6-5,ASSYSVQPQH
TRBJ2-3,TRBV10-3,AIRDRGKGTDTQY
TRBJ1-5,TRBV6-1,ASSEWGDSFNQPQH
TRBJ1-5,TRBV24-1,ATSGPRLNQPQH
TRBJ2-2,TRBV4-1,ASSLLGGTGELF
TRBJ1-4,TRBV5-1,ASAESATNEKLF
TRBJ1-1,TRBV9,ASSPQVGGTGATEAF
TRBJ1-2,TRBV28,ASSLISPRRGASYGYT
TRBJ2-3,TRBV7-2,ASSPTSGGAPDTQY
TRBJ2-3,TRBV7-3,ASSLGWGFTDTQY
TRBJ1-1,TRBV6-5,ASTTFMNTEAF
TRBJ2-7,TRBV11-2,ASSLYSTYEQY
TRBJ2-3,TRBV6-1,ASRGQGGDTQY
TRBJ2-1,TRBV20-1,SARESGGAWNEQF
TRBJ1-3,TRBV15,ATEGFLGGPRSGNTIY
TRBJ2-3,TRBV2,ASSEVNGLAGGQQY
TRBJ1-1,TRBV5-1,ASKEPHTEAF
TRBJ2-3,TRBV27,ASSFQSGPLIGTQY
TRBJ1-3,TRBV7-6,ASSLVARGKRSSGNTIY
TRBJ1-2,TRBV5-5,ASSAQGDYGYT
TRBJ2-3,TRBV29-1,SVDVGRDTQY
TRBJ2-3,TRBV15,ATSRDTDMQY
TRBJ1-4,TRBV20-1,SARQGAGEKLF
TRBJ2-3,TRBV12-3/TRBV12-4,ASTRAGGRSTDTQY